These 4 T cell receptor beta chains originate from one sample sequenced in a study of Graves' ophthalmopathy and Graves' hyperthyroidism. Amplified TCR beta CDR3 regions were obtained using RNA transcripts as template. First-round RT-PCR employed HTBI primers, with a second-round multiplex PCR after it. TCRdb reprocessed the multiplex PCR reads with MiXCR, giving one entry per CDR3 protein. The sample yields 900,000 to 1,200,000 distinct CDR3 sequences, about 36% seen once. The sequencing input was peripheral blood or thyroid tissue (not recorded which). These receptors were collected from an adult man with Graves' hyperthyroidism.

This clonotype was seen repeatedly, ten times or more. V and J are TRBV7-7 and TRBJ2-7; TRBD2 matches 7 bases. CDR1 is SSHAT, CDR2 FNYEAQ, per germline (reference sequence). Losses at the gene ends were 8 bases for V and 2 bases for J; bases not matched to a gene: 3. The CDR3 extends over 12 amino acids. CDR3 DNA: TGTGCCAGCGGGGGGGATACCTACGAGCAGTACTTC. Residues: CASGGDTYEQYF. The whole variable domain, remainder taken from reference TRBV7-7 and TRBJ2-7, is GAGVSQSPRYKVTKRGQDVTLRCDPISSHATLYWYQQALGQGPEFLTYFNYEAQPDKSGLPSDRFSAERPEGSISTLTIQRTEQRDSAMYRCASGGDTYEQYFGPGTRLTVT.

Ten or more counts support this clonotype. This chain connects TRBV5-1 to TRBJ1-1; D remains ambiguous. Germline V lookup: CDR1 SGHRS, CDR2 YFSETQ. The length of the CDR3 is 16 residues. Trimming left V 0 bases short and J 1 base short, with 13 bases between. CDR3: CASSLVRATTNTEAFF. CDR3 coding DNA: TGCGCCAGCAGCTTGGTAAGGGCAACAACGAACACTGAAGCTTTCTTT.

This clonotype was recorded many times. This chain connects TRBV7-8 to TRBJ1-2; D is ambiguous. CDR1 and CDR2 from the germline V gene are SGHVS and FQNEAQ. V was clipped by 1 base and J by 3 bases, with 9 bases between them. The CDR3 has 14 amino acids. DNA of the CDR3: TGTGCCAGCAGCTTAGGTGGGGTCTACTATGGCTACACCTTC. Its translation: CASSLGGVYYGYTF.

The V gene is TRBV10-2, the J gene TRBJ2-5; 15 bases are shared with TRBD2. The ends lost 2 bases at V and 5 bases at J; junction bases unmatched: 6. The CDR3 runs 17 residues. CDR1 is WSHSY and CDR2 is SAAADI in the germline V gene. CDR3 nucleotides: TGCGCCAGCAGTGAGCCGGGACTAGCGGGAGGAGGGGAGACCCAGTACTTC. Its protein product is CASSEPGLAGGGETQYF.